A single sample is the source of the 23 T cell receptor beta chains below, sequenced in a study of T cell responses to AZD1222 COVID-19 vaccine. Measured with immunoSEQ multiplex PCR; TCRdb has only the in-frame clones, and not every one. The data show around 89,000 clones, roughly 91% seen once. Sequenced material: peripheral blood, taken on day 0 of AZD1222 vaccination. The receptors were gathered from an adult in good health.

The chain has TRBV18 and TRBJ1-2, with D possibly matching TRBD1 (5 bases). Germline lookup yields CDR1 KGHSH and CDR2 LQKENI. Trimming took 3 bases from V and 8 from J, leaving 16 bases between them. The CDR3 spans 14 residues. In nucleotides, the CDR3 is TGTGCCAGCTCACCCTCTAGGGGATTTGAGGGCTACACCTTC. Translated, it gives CASSPSRGFEGYTF.

The chain links TRBV4-3 to TRBJ2-7, with D hard to call. Germline CDR1 and CDR2: LGHNA and YSLEER. Trimming removed 0 bases from V and 0 bases from J, with 12 bases in between. The CDR3 contains 16 residues. CDR3 DNA: TGCGCCAGCAGCCAAGATGCTCTGGGCGGCTCCTACGAGCAGTACTTC. This gives the protein CASSQDALGGSYEQYF.

V usage is TRBV6-6 and J usage is TRBJ1-3; D gene unclear. The germline V and J ends were trimmed by 2 bases and 2 bases, with 7 bases remaining between them. This CDR3 spans 14 amino acids. Per germline, CDR1 MNHNY and CDR2 SVGAGI (reference sequence). CDR3 DNA sequence: TGTGCCAGCAGTTACGCGGGAACTGGAAACACCATATATTTT. It encodes CASSYAGTGNTIYF.

There are a few counts of this clone. The rearrangement uses TRBV5-1 and TRBJ2-3, with 8 bases matching TRBD2. This CDR3 has 16 residues. V dropped 6 bases and J dropped 0; count of bases not matched to a gene: 9. Germline assignment: CDR1 SGHRS and CDR2 YFSETQ. The DNA of the CDR3 is TGCGCCAGCAACCTTGGTACGGGGGGGAGCACAGATACGCAGTATTTT. As protein: CASNLGTGGSTDTQYF.

The chain joins TRBV10-3 to TRBJ2-6; 12 nucleotides align to TRBD1. The CDR3 has 16 residues. The trim removed 10 bases at V and 4 bases at J, leaving 8 bases unmatched. Per germline, CDR1 ENHRY and CDR2 SYGVKD. The CDR3 loop reads CATPGQGARGANVLTF. The CDR3 DNA reads TGTGCCACTCCGGGACAGGGGGCGCGCGGGGCCAACGTCCTGACTTTC.

This clone appeared a single time. The chain recombines TRBV3-1 (or the pseudogene TRBV3-2) with TRBJ2-1; D unclear. This CDR3 contains 13 residues. The germline V and J ends were trimmed by 4 bases and 6 bases, with 10 bases remaining between them. Germline V lookup: CDR1 LGHDT, CDR2 YNNKEL (reference sequence). The CDR3 here is CASSLSAANEQFF. CDR3 DNA: TGTGCCAGCAGCCTCTCTGCTGCCAATGAGCAGTTCTTC.

This chain joins TRBV5-1 and TRBJ1-1; no definite D call. The CDR3 covers 14 residues. Germline V gene sequence: CDR1 SGHRS, CDR2 YFSETQ. Between the trimmed V and J ends, which lost 7 bases and 0 bases, there was a span of 13 bases. This chain's CDR3 is CASRSLAMNTEAFF. The CDR3, as DNA: TGCGCCAGCCGATCCCTCGCCATGAACACTGAAGCTTTCTTT. Supplemented by reference TRBV5-1 and TRBJ1-1, the full variable domain reads KAGVTQTPRYLIKTRGQQVTLSCSPISGHRSVSWYQQTPGQGLQFLFEYFSETQRNKGNFPGRFSGRQFSNSRSEMNVSTLELGDSALYLCASRSLAMNTEAFFGQGTRLTVV.

The gene calls are TRBV2 and TRBJ1-2; no clear D. V lost 6 bases to trimming and J lost 2 bases, with 13 bases between them. The CDR3 runs to 14 residues. The germline V gene has CDR1 SNHLY and CDR2 FYNNEI. Here the CDR3 DNA reads TGTGCCAGCAGCAAGGAGGGCCGCAACTATGGCTACACCTTC. It codes for CASSKEGRNYGYTF.

This clone was detected only once. The rearrangement uses TRBV9 and TRBJ2-1; D not resolved. In germline, CDR1 is SGDLS, CDR2 YYNGEE. The CDR3 spans 12 residues. The V end was cut by 1 base, the J end by 7 bases, with 6 bases between. DNA for the CDR3: TGTGCCAGCAGCGTAAATTTGAATGAGCAGTTCTTC. This gives the protein CASSVNLNEQFF.

This clone was seen once. This chain connects TRBV19 to TRBJ2-1, with D unresolved. Trimming shortened V by 2 bases and J by 0 bases, and 8 bases separated the two germline ends. The CDR3 runs to 15 residues. CDR1 is LNHDA, CDR2 SQIVND, per germline (reference sequence). The CDR3 coding sequence is TGTGCCAGTAGTATAAGTCCTAACTCCTACAATGAGCAGTTCTTC. Its protein product is CASSISPNSYNEQFF.

In its sample, this clone was seen once. The chain employs TRBV27 and TRBJ2-7; TRBD1 is a possible D gene (6 bases). The CDR3 has 16 amino acids. Trimming took off 5 bases at V and 3 bases at J, with 20 bases between the two ends. In germline, CDR1 is MNHEY, CDR2 SMNVEV (reference sequence). The CDR3 reads CASSLTPRAGDYEQYF. The CDR3 DNA follows: TGTGCCAGCAGTCTTACCCCCCGTGCAGGGGACTACGAGCAGTACTTC.

This clone was counted once. J is TRBJ1-3 and V is TRBV27; no clear D gene. From germline, CDR1 is MNHEY and CDR2 SMNVEV (reference sequence). The V and J ends lost 3 bases and 4 bases respectively, with 10 bases between them. This CDR3 has 14 residues. The CDR3 DNA sequence: TGTGCCAGCAGTTTGCGGGAACAAGGAAACACCATATATTTT. The encoded protein is CASSLREQGNTIYF.

This clone has only one observation. V gene TRBV5-1 combines with J gene TRBJ1-1, with D maybe TRBD1 (6 bases). Germline V gene lookup returns CDR1 SGHRS and CDR2 YFSETQ. CDR3 length equals 17 residues. The ends were cut back, 4 bases at V and 3 bases at J, with 22 bases in the middle. The CDR3 reads CASSPKSRAGVDTEAFF. DNA of the CDR3: TGCGCCAGCAGCCCTAAGAGTAGGGCAGGGGTGGACACTGAAGCTTTCTTT.

CDR3 loop: CASSELGENYNEQFF. In nucleotides, the CDR3 is TGCGCCAGCAGTGAGCTGGGGGAAAACTACAATGAGCAGTTCTTC. The chain combines TRBV10-2 with TRBJ2-1; the D call may be TRBD1 or TRBD2 (5 bases each). The germline V and J ends were trimmed by 2 bases and 3 bases, with 11 bases remaining between them. Germline lookup yields CDR1 WSHSY and CDR2 SAAADI. This CDR3 comprises 15 residues.

This rearrangement joins TRBV6-5 to TRBJ2-7; tentatively, D is TRBD1 (5 bases). Trimming stripped 6 bases from V and 2 bases from J, with 11 bases between. CDR3 size: 13 residues. Per germline, CDR1 MNHEY and CDR2 SVGAGI. In DNA, the CDR3 is TGTGCCAGCAGAAAGACAGCTACCTACGAGCAGTACTTC. Translated: CASRKTATYEQYF.

V gene TRBV7-8 combines with J gene TRBJ1-1; possible D gene TRBD1, 5 bases. The CDR3 runs 15 residues. The V end was cut by 1 base, the J end by 1 base, with 10 bases between. Germline-derived CDR1 and CDR2 are SGHVS and FQNEAQ. As DNA, the CDR3 is TGTGCCAGCAGCTTAGTAGGGGCCCCGAACACTGAAGCTTTCTTT. Amino acid sequence: CASSLVGAPNTEAFF.

In DNA, the CDR3 is TGTGCCAGCAGTGATGGGGCGTGGGCAGGGTTGGGTGAAGCTTTCTTT. Amino acids: CASSDGAWAGLGEAFF. The J gene is TRBJ1-1, the V gene TRBV6-1, with TRBD1 as a possible D gene (5 bases). The CDR3 extends over 16 amino acids. Germline loops: CDR1 MNHNS, CDR2 SASEGT. V was shortened by 3 bases and J by 7 bases, with 21 bases between the two germline ends.

This chain links TRBV7-2 with TRBJ1-1, with D possibly matching TRBD1 (6 bases). CDR1 and CDR2 from the germline V gene are SGHTA and FQGNSA. V dropped 0 bases and J dropped 1 base, with 9 bases sitting between them. The CDR3 is made up of 15 amino acids. CDR3: CASSLAGTTNTEAFF. CDR3 DNA: TGTGCCAGCAGCTTAGCCGGGACAACGAACACTGAAGCTTTCTTT.

A single count supports this clone. The V gene is TRBV5-6, the J gene TRBJ2-7; 10 bases agree with TRBD1. CDR3 length: 19 amino acids. V gave up 4 bases and J gave up 4 bases; unmatched junction bases: 20. Germline CDR1 SGHDT, CDR2 YYEEEE. The CDR3 bases are TGTGCCAGCAGCGCACCCCGGGACAGGGGCTTCGCCACCGAATACGAGCAGTACTTC. Translation: CASSAPRDRGFATEYEQYF. The full variable domain, with the rest looked up from reference TRBV5-6 and TRBJ2-7, is DAGVTQSPTHLIKTRGQQVTLRCSPKSGHDTVSWYQQALGQGPQFIFQYYEEEERQRGNFPDRFSGHQFPNYSSELNVNALLLGDSALYLCASSAPRDRGFATEYEQYFGPGTRLTVT.

This chain connects TRBV9 to TRBJ1-1, with D possibly matching TRBD1 (6 bases). With 4 bases removed from V and 5 bases from J, the gap between germline ends came to 15 bases. Germline V lookup: CDR1 SGDLS, CDR2 YYNGEE. The CDR3 is 14 amino acids. The chain's CDR3 is CASSPGGAGTEAFF. The CDR3 DNA follows: TGTGCCAGCAGCCCCGGGGGGGCAGGTACTGAAGCTTTCTTT.

V usage is TRBV7-9 and J usage is TRBJ1-1; TRBD1 might be the D (5 bases). CDR1 and CDR2 from the germline V gene are SEHNR and FQNEAQ (reference sequence). The CDR3 runs to 12 residues. Trimming pared 5 bases from V and 6 bases from J, leaving 10 bases between. As DNA, the CDR3 is TGTGCCAGCAGCCATCGACAGCCTGAAGCTTTCTTT. It codes for CASSHRQPEAFF.

This chain uses TRBV5-4 with TRBJ1-1; 12 bases align to TRBD1. The J segment lost 7 bases and the V segment lost 5 bases, leaving 3 bases of the junction unmatched. The CDR3 is 13 amino acids. Looked up from germline, CDR1 is SGHNT and CDR2 is YYREEE (reference sequence). The CDR3 DNA reads as TGTGCCAGCAGGGGGACAGGGGGCCTTGAAGCTTTCTTT. It specifies CASRGTGGLEAFF.

This clone came up once. Within the sample, other DNA sequences also encode this same CDR3. V and J are TRBV7-9 and TRBJ1-1; a possible D gene is TRBD1 (6 bases). The V end was cut by 5 bases, the J end by 1 base, with 8 bases between. Germline V gene data show CDR1 as SEHNR and CDR2 as FQNEAQ (reference sequence). The CDR3 runs 13 residues. The CDR3 loop reads CASSAQGNTEAFF. The CDR3 nucleotides read TGTGCCAGCAGCGCACAGGGGAACACTGAAGCTTTCTTT.